The 14 T cell receptor beta chains given below trace back to one sample, sequenced in a study of glioma-infiltrating T cells. Amplification of TCR alpha and beta CDR3 regions from RNA used iRepertoire nested multiplex PCR. TCRdb re-called the multiplex PCR reads with MiXCR, one entry per CDR3 protein. The profile shows around 130,000 distinct CDR3 sequences, 24% of them singletons. Sequenced material: glioma tissue, nonneoplastic brain tissue, or PBMCs (not recorded which). The receptor source for this set is a human donor with low-grade glioma or glioblastoma, undergoing nonglioma brain surgery, or in good health (not recorded which).

Regarding this clonotype: This CDR3 fails to terminate in the conserved phenylalanine or tryptophan, so it likely reflects a read error. The chain links TRBV4-1 to TRBJ2-5; 10 bases fit TRBD1. CDR1 is MGHRA and CDR2 is YSYEKL in the germline V gene. J lost 5 bases, V lost 4 bases, and 10 bases had no gene match. The CDR3 totals 16 residues. CDR3 in amino acids: CASSPGLTGGQETQYL. The CDR3 region has the DNA TGCGCCAGCAGCCCGGGACTGACAGGGGGCCAGGAGACCCAGTACCTC.

This clonotype has a handful of counts. J is TRBJ2-6 and V is TRBV28; a possible D gene is TRBD2 (6 bases). Germline V gene data show CDR1 as MDHEN and CDR2 as SYDVKM. V was clipped by 2 bases and J by 2 bases, with 13 bases between them. This CDR3 region has 17 residues. CDR3 in amino acids: CASSLRRGRAGANVLTF. The CDR3 DNA follows: TGTGCCAGCAGTTTAAGGAGGGGTCGGGCTGGGGCCAACGTCCTGACTTTC. Combining the CDR3 with reference TRBV28 and TRBJ2-6 gives the whole variable domain DVKVTQSSRYLVKRTGEKVFLECVQDMDHENMFWYRQDPGLGLRLIYFSYDVKMKEKGDIPEGYSVSREKKERFSLILESASTNQTSMYLCASSLRRGRAGANVLTFGAGSRLTVL.

This clonotype was recorded at least ten times. The J gene is TRBJ1-1, the V gene TRBV28, with 9 bases lining up with TRBD1. CDR3 length: 17 amino acids. V dropped 5 bases and J dropped 0; count of bases not matched to a gene: 10. The V gene's germline CDR1 is MDHEN and CDR2 SYDVKM. This chain's CDR3 is CASSRDRASYMNTEAFF. The CDR3 DNA reads TGTGCCAGCAGTCGGGACAGGGCATCTTATATGAACACTGAAGCTTTCTTT. Supplemented by reference TRBV28 and TRBJ1-1, the full variable domain reads DVKVTQSSRYLVKRTGEKVFLECVQDMDHENMFWYRQDPGLGLRLIYFSYDVKMKEKGDIPEGYSVSREKKERFSLILESASTNQTSMYLCASSRDRASYMNTEAFFGQGTRLTVV.

Only a few counts were recorded for this clonotype. The chain recombines TRBV29-1 with TRBJ1-1; possibly TRBD1 for D (6 bases). Germline V CDR1 and CDR2: SQVTM, ANQGSEA. V was cut by 7 bases and J by 10 bases, with 13 bases left in between. The CDR3 covers 10 residues. CDR3 amino acids: CSATDSGAFF. The CDR3, as DNA: TGCAGCGCGACGGACAGCGGAGCTTTCTTT.

This clonotype was counted between two and nine times. This sequence joins TRBV12-3 or TRBV12-4 and TRBJ1-5; D gene unclear. The CDR3 spans 15 residues. The germline V and J ends were trimmed by 5 bases and 0 bases, with 11 bases remaining between them. CDR3 in amino acids: CASSPQAISNQPQHF. In nucleotides, the CDR3 is TGTGCCAGCAGTCCCCAGGCCATTAGCAATCAGCCCCAGCATTTT.

This clonotype was counted ten times or more. The chain recombines TRBV28 with TRBJ2-7; the match to TRBD2 covers 8 bases. The germline V gene has CDR1 MDHEN and CDR2 SYDVKM. The CDR3 length is 16 residues. V shed 5 bases, J shed 2 bases, and the junction held 11 bases outside the gene matches. CDR3: CASSPTGGALPYEQYV. In DNA, the CDR3 is TGTGCCAGCAGTCCCACGGGGGGGGCACTTCCCTACGAGCAGTACGTC.

This clonotype appeared many times. The chain carries TRBV6-1 and TRBJ2-2; 7 positions match TRBD2. Trimming removed 6 bases from V and 2 bases from J; junction bases left unmatched: 9. This CDR3 region has 16 residues. CDR1 MNHNS and CDR2 SASEGT come from the germline V gene. CDR3 bases: TGTGCCAGCAGAGGGCGGGGGAGGGAAAACACCGGGGAGCTGTTTTTT. Its protein is CASRGRGRENTGELFF.

This clonotype was detected a few times. The rearrangement uses TRBV3-1 and TRBJ2-7, with D possibly being TRBD2 (5 bases). Germline CDR1 and CDR2: LGHDT and YNNKEL (reference sequence). This CDR3 spans 13 amino acids. V was trimmed by 3 bases and J by 2 bases, leaving 8 bases between them. The CDR3, as DNA: TGTGCCAGCAGCCAGGGGAGAACCTACGAGCAGTACGTC. Translation gives CASSQGRTYEQYV.

The sample holds many counts of this clonotype. This chain links TRBV6-1 with TRBJ1-1; D is unresolved. Trimming stripped 6 bases from V and 5 bases from J, with 10 bases between. Germline V lookup: CDR1 MNHNS, CDR2 SASEGT. This CDR3 region has 12 residues. The CDR3, as DNA: TGTGCCAGCAGCCCGCCTCCGACTGAAGCTTTCTTT. This translates into CASSPPPTEAFF.

There are a few counts of this clonotype. The chain carries TRBV5-1 and TRBJ1-1; D might be TRBD1 (5 bases). Germline V gene data show CDR1 as SGHRS and CDR2 as YFSETQ. V dropped 4 bases and J dropped 1 base, with 14 bases sitting between them. This CDR3 contains 15 residues. The CDR3: CASSIPAGKNTEAFF. CDR3 in DNA: TGCGCCAGCAGCATCCCAGCAGGGAAGAACACTGAAGCTTTCTTT.

Points on this clonotype: Compared with germline, one end of the junction differs, possibly owing to a read error. The rearrangement uses TRBV7-2 and TRBJ1-1; D is unresolved. The CDR3 spans 12 residues. Germline loops: CDR1 SGHTA, CDR2 FQGNSA. CDR3 coding DNA: TGTGCCAGAAGCTCGCCGGGCACTGAAGCTTTCTTT. Residues: CARSSPGTEAFF.

This clonotype has ten or more counts. The V and J genes are TRBV11-2 and TRBJ1-1; tentative D call: TRBD1 (6 bases). CDR1 and CDR2 from the germline V gene are SGHAT and FQNNGV. This CDR3 comprises 15 residues. Trimming removed 2 bases at V and 3 bases at J, with 13 bases between. Here the CDR3 reads CASSLSQGRDTEAFF. Here the CDR3 DNA reads TGTGCCAGCAGCTTAAGTCAGGGGAGGGACACTGAAGCTTTCTTT.

On this clonotype itself: A read error may be the cause here, since a much bigger clone is one base away. This chain links TRBV15 with TRBJ2-2; D not resolved. Per the germline V gene, CDR1 is LNHNV and CDR2 is YYDKDF (reference sequence). This CDR3 has 14 residues. CDR3 amino acids: CATRRDGNTGELFF. Here the CDR3 DNA reads TGTGCCACCAGAAGAGACGGTAACACCGGGGAGCTGTTTTTT.

As for this clonotype: This could be a read error, since a much larger clone is one nucleotide away. This chain links TRBV20-1 with TRBJ2-7; 11 bases are a match to TRBD2. The CDR3 loop spans 14 amino acids. V dropped 3 bases and J dropped 6; count of bases not matched to a gene: 7. Germline CDR1 DFQATT, CDR2 SNEGSKA (reference sequence). The CDR3 spells CSAREGLAGSEQYV. The CDR3 DNA sequence: TGCAGTGCTAGGGAAGGACTAGCGGGCTCCGAGCAGTACGTC.